One and the same sample provided the 29 T cell receptor beta chains below, sequenced in a study of regulatory T cells in long-lasting Graves disease. iRepertoire HTBI primers and Arm-PCR of CDR3 regions built TCR beta libraries. TCRdb redid the calling of the multiplex PCR reads with MiXCR, one entry per CDR3 protein. The sample has approximately 230,000 distinct CDR3 sequences, about 17% seen once. Time point given: newly diagnosed GD, antithyroid drugs for less than 3 months. PBMCs provided the RNA from which the TCR library was made. The source material was peripheral blood mononuclear cells (PBMCs), sampled at new diagnosis, from a patient treated with antithyroid drugs. The receptors come from a female donor with Graves disease.

A word on this clonotype: The conserved phenylalanine or tryptophan normally closing the CDR3 is absent here, so this likely arose from a read error. V gene TRBV24-1 combines with J gene TRBJ2-7; 14 nucleotides match TRBD2. The CDR3 runs to 15 residues. V shed 5 bases and J 5 bases; nucleotides not matched to a gene: 4. The germline gives CDR1 KGHDR, CDR2 SFDVKD. This CDR3 reads CATSAPGLAGDEQYS. DNA of the CDR3: TGTGCCACCAGTGCCCCGGGACTAGCGGGGGACGAGCAGTACTCC.

At least ten counts were recorded for this clonotype. The V gene is TRBV5-8, the J gene TRBJ1-5; a possible D gene is TRBD1 (6 bases). Per the germline V gene, CDR1 is SGHTS and CDR2 is YDEGEE. V lost 4 bases and J lost 6, with 20 bases in between. CDR3 length: 16 amino acids. CDR3 loop: CASSRGQLGRGQPQHF. CDR3 nucleotide sequence: TGTGCCAGCAGCCGAGGACAGCTCGGCAGGGGTCAGCCCCAGCATTTT.

This clonotype was observed at least ten times. This rearrangement joins TRBV12-3 or TRBV12-4 to TRBJ1-6; the match to TRBD1 covers 9 bases. Trimming at V came to 4 bases and at J to 4 bases, leaving 5 bases not matched to a gene. CDR3 length equals 16 residues. The CDR3 coding sequence is TGTGCCAGCAGTTCCCTGGACAGGGGATATAATTCACCCCTCCACTTT. Encoded protein: CASSSLDRGYNSPLHF.

In its sample, this clonotype was seen a few times. V is TRBV20-1 and J is TRBJ2-2; D may match TRBD1 or TRBD2 (6 bases each). Germline V gene lookup returns CDR1 DFQATT and CDR2 SNEGSKA (reference sequence). The CDR3 loop spans 14 amino acids. The V end lost 7 bases, the J end lost 3 bases, and 15 bases lay between the germline ends. CDR3 sequence (DNA): TGCAGTGTAGGGGGGAGTAAGGACACCGGGGAGCTGTTTTTT. Its translation: CSVGGSKDTGELFF.

The V and J genes are TRBV12-5 and TRBJ2-1; 9 nucleotides align to TRBD1. The CDR3 extends over 13 amino acids. Germline CDR1 LGHNT, CDR2 FRNRAP. The V and J ends lost 5 bases and 4 bases, in that order; junction bases with no gene match: 0. The CDR3: CASGGTGYNEQFF. Here the CDR3 DNA reads TGTGCTAGTGGTGGGACAGGGTACAATGAGCAGTTCTTC.

This clonotype was recorded many times. V and J are TRBV11-2 and TRBJ2-7, with D hard to call. The V end lost 6 bases, the J end lost 1 base, and 7 bases lay between the germline ends. This CDR3 has 12 amino acids. Germline loops: CDR1 SGHAT, CDR2 FQNNGV. The CDR3 coding sequence is TGTGCCAGCAGTTTCGGATCCTACGAGCAGTACTTC. This codes for CASSFGSYEQYF.

The chain couples TRBV2 to TRBJ1-4; D call uncertain. V lost 11 bases to trimming and J lost 7 bases, with 17 bases between them. Germline CDR1 SNHLY, CDR2 FYNNEI. This CDR3 has 13 residues. The CDR3, as DNA: TGTGCCGGCGGTGAAACAACACTTGAAAAACTGTTTTTT. Encoded protein: CAGGETTLEKLFF.

V is TRBV28 and J is TRBJ1-5; TRBD1 is a possible D gene (6 bases). Trimming stripped 5 bases from V and 2 bases from J, with 13 bases between. The CDR3 covers 15 residues. In germline, CDR1 is MDHEN, CDR2 SYDVKM. CDR3 sequence: CASSRGGGGNQPQHF. The CDR3 DNA reads TGTGCCAGCAGTCGAGGAGGGGGAGGCAATCAGCCCCAGCATTTT.

The sample holds many counts of this clonotype. The chain has TRBV9 and TRBJ2-2; tentative D call: TRBD2 (6 bases). Germline loops: CDR1 SGDLS, CDR2 YYNGEE. CDR3 length: 16 residues. The V end lost 3 bases, the J end lost 0 bases, and 12 bases lay between the germline ends. The CDR3 is CASSALARTNTGELFF. The CDR3, as DNA: TGTGCCAGCAGCGCGCTAGCGAGAACGAACACCGGGGAGCTGTTTTTT.

This clonotype was observed at least ten times. CDR3 DNA sequence: TGCGCCAGCAGTAAGTCTCCGGGGGCCACTGAAGCTTTCTTT. It yields the protein CASSKSPGATEAFF. This sequence joins TRBV5-1 and TRBJ1-1; tentative D call: TRBD1 (6 bases). V gave up 5 bases and J gave up 4 bases, with 15 bases separating them. This CDR3 spans 14 amino acids. The germline V gene has CDR1 SGHRS and CDR2 YFSETQ. Full variable domain (outside the CDR3, taken from reference TRBV5-1 and TRBJ1-1): KAGVTQTPRYLIKTRGQQVTLSCSPISGHRSVSWYQQTPGQGLQFLFEYFSETQRNKGNFPGRFSGRQFSNSRSEMNVSTLELGDSALYLCASSKSPGATEAFFGQGTRLTVV.

The chain has TRBV6-1 and TRBJ2-1, with no clear D. With 8 bases removed from V and 0 bases from J, the gap between germline ends came to 14 bases. The CDR3 length is 15 residues. Germline CDR1 reads MNHNS; CDR2 reads SASEGT. In DNA, the CDR3 is TGTGCCAGCCGCCGGTCGGCGAGCTCCTACAATGAGCAGTTCTTC. Protein sequence: CASRRSASSYNEQFF.

This clonotype was detected many times. This chain joins TRBV6-5 and TRBJ2-3, with D possibly TRBD1 on 5 matching bases. With 3 bases removed from V and 3 bases from J, the gap between germline ends came to 13 bases. The CDR3 is 15 amino acids. The germline V gene encodes CDR1 MNHEY and CDR2 SVGAGI. The CDR3 loop reads CASSYRAGWTDTQYF. The CDR3 bases are TGTGCCAGCAGTTATAGGGCAGGGTGGACAGATACGCAGTATTTT.

This clonotype was observed a few times. The J gene is TRBJ2-7, the V gene TRBV30, with a weak D call TRBD2 (6 bases). Germline V gives CDR1 GTSNPN, CDR2 SVGIG (reference sequence). V lost 0 bases, J lost 2 bases, and 11 bases lay in between. The CDR3 totals 14 residues. CDR3 amino acids: CAWSVPGGTYEQYF. The CDR3 DNA reads TGTGCCTGGAGTGTACCCGGCGGGACCTACGAGCAGTACTTC.

This clonotype was counted many times. This may be a read error: a much more frequent sequence differs by one nucleotide. CDR3 DNA sequence: TGTGCCGGCAGTTTGAGCAGGGAAGGCTATGGCTACACCTTC. Translating it yields CAGSLSREGYGYTF. This rearrangement joins TRBV12-3 or TRBV12-4 to TRBJ1-2, with D maybe TRBD1 (5 bases). The length of the CDR3 is 14 residues.

The chain employs TRBV20-1 and TRBJ2-3; 8 positions match TRBD2. Looked up from germline, CDR1 is DFQATT and CDR2 is SNEGSKA (reference sequence). The CDR3 is made up of 20 amino acids. V shed 0 bases, J shed 4 bases, and the junction held 21 bases outside the gene matches. CDR3 nucleotide sequence: TGCAGTGCTAGAGATCCCACAGCGGGAGCGGGCGGGGTAACGGCAGATACGCAGTATTTT. It encodes CSARDPTAGAGGVTADTQYF.

In its sample, this clonotype was seen many times. The V gene is TRBV27, the J gene TRBJ1-1; 8 bases are shared with TRBD1. This CDR3 is 18 amino acids long. In germline, CDR1 is MNHEY, CDR2 SMNVEV (reference sequence). The V and J ends lost 3 bases and 6 bases, in that order; junction bases with no gene match: 18. CDR3 coding DNA: TGTGCCAGCAGTTTTTTTCCCCCGCAGGGGGCTGCGGGGGCTGAAGCTTTCTTT. Translating gives CASSFFPPQGAAGAEAFF.

The genes are TRBV9 and TRBJ2-7, with 16 nucleotides matching TRBD2. This CDR3 spans 20 amino acids. Germline-derived CDR1 and CDR2 are SGDLS and YYNGEE. Germline trimming cut 2 bases from V and 6 bases from J; bases unmatched to any gene: 17. The CDR3 bases are TGTGCCAGCAGCGTTGAAGACCCGGGACTAGCGGGAGGGAACCAGGCCGAGCAGTACTTC. It codes for CASSVEDPGLAGGNQAEQYF.

The CDR3 spells CASSSRGVGSYEQYF. DNA of the CDR3: TGTGCCAGCAGTTCGAGGGGAGTTGGGTCCTACGAGCAGTACTTC. The J gene is TRBJ2-7, the V gene TRBV28; D possibly uses TRBD1 or TRBD2 (5 bases each). The V gene lost 4 bases and the J gene lost 1 base, with 14 bases spanning the gap. CDR1 is MDHEN, CDR2 SYDVKM, per germline. The CDR3 totals 15 residues. Based on the CDR3 plus reference TRBV28 and TRBJ2-7, the full variable domain is DVKVTQSSRYLVKRTGEKVFLECVQDMDHENMFWYRQDPGLGLRLIYFSYDVKMKEKGDIPEGYSVSREKKERFSLILESASTNQTSMYLCASSSRGVGSYEQYFGPGTRLTVT.

The V call is TRBV24-1, the J call TRBJ1-2; D call uncertain. CDR3 length: 17 residues. Trimming pared 4 bases from V and 1 base from J, leaving 18 bases between. Germline assignment: CDR1 KGHDR and CDR2 SFDVKD. The CDR3 here is CATSESIGGSDNYGYTF. The CDR3 region has the DNA TGTGCCACCAGTGAAAGTATCGGAGGTTCGGATAACTATGGCTACACCTTC.

This clonotype has at least ten counts. The rearrangement joins TRBV2 to TRBJ2-3, with 12 bases matching TRBD2. The trim removed 6 bases at V and 0 bases at J, leaving 7 bases unmatched. The CDR3 is made up of 17 amino acids. Germline V CDR1 and CDR2: SNHLY, FYNNEI. The CDR3 loop reads CASSGTSGLPSTDTQYF. CDR3 DNA: TGTGCCAGCAGCGGGACTAGCGGGCTCCCTAGCACAGATACGCAGTATTTT. The complete variable domain, with remaining parts taken from reference TRBV2 and TRBJ2-3, reads EPEVTQTPSHQVTQMGQEVILRCVPISNHLYFYWYRQILGQKVEFLVSFYNNEISEKSEIFDDQFSVERPDGSNFTLKIRSTKLEDSAMYFCASSGTSGLPSTDTQYFGPGTRLTVL.

This clonotype was seen a handful of times. The CDR3 carries no conserved terminal phenylalanine or tryptophan, so it likely arises from a read error. The chain combines TRBV20-1 with TRBJ2-1; D might be TRBD2 (5 bases). Germline V gives CDR1 DFQATT, CDR2 SNEGSKA (reference sequence). This CDR3 is built from 15 residues. Deletions cut 2 bases from V and 0 bases from J, with 11 bases between. CDR3 in DNA: TGCAGTGCTAGAACAACTAGGAGCTCCTACAATGAGCAGTTCCTC. It is translated as CSARTTRSSYNEQFL.

This clonotype has a count of ten or more. The rearrangement links TRBV7-2 to TRBJ1-5; 10 positions agree with TRBD1. After removal of 3 bases from V and 2 bases from J, the junction contained 1 base not matched to a gene. Germline loops: CDR1 SGHTA, CDR2 FQGNSA. The CDR3 runs to 15 residues. In DNA, the CDR3 is TGTGCCAGCAGCTTCGGGACAGGGGGCAATCAGCCCCAGCATTTT. Translation gives CASSFGTGGNQPQHF.

The chain couples TRBV5-6 to TRBJ1-2, with a tentative D call TRBD1 (5 bases). Between the trimmed V and J ends, which lost 0 bases and 5 bases, there was a span of 14 bases. The CDR3 is 15 amino acids. Germline CDR1 is SGHDT and CDR2 is YYEEEE. CDR3 sequence: CASSLGPGEEYGYTF. For the CDR3, the DNA is TGTGCCAGCAGCTTGGGTCCGGGGGAGGAGTATGGCTACACCTTC.

This clonotype has just one count. The CDR3 nucleotides are TGCGCCAGCGGGGGAGAATGGCAGTACTTC. Its translation: CASGGEWQYF. The chain couples TRBV10-2 to TRBJ2-7, with D possibly called TRBD1 or TRBD2 (5 bases each). The CDR3 has 10 amino acids. Looked up from germline, CDR1 is WSHSY and CDR2 is SAAADI. Trimming stripped 8 bases from V and 9 bases from J, with 11 bases between.

The V and J genes are TRBV9 and TRBJ2-7, with unresolved D. The V end lost 0 bases, the J end lost 0 bases, and 10 bases lay between the germline ends. Germline-derived CDR1 and CDR2 are SGDLS and YYNGEE. This CDR3 contains 15 residues. The CDR3 DNA follows: TGTGCCAGCAGCGTAGGTATCGGGTTCTCCTACGAGCAGTACTTC. It codes for CASSVGIGFSYEQYF. Full variable domain (outside the CDR3, taken from reference TRBV9 and TRBJ2-7): DSGVTQTPKHLITATGQRVTLRCSPRSGDLSVYWYQQSLDQGLQFLIQYYNGEERAKGNILERFSAQQFPDLHSELNLSSLELGDSALYFCASSVGIGFSYEQYFGPGTRLTVT.

This clonotype was seen at least ten times. The chain couples TRBV6-1 to TRBJ2-1, with 7 bases identical to TRBD1. The J segment lost 4 bases and the V segment lost 9 bases, leaving 6 bases of the junction unmatched. Germline CDR1 and CDR2: MNHNS and SASEGT. CDR3 size: 13 residues. The CDR3 region is CASNPGGYNEQFF. The DNA for the CDR3 is TGTGCCAGTAACCCAGGGGGATACAATGAGCAGTTCTTC.

This clonotype was detected ten times or more. The chain employs TRBV27 and TRBJ2-1, with TRBD1 matching over 9 bases. J was trimmed by 5 bases and V by 7 bases; bases with no gene match: 3. From germline, CDR1 is MNHEY and CDR2 SMNVEV (reference sequence). The length of the CDR3 is 13 residues. The CDR3 DNA reads as TGTGCCAGCACCAGGACAGGGGACAATGAGCAGTTCTTC. This codes for CASTRTGDNEQFF.

This clonotype has a count of ten or more. The V and J genes are TRBV3-1 and TRBJ2-5; 10 bases fit TRBD1. Per germline, CDR1 LGHDT and CDR2 YNNKEL (reference sequence). V lost 0 bases and J lost 5; bases outside the gene matches: 9. This CDR3 contains 17 residues. DNA for the CDR3: TGTGCCAGCAGCCAAGACGGCCGGGACAGGGGAAGGGAGACCCAGTACTTC. This encodes CASSQDGRDRGRETQYF.

Details on this clonotype: Only one base separates this from a far larger clonotype, so it likely reflects a read error. The chain uses TRBV12-3 or TRBV12-4 and TRBJ2-2; TRBD2 agrees at 8 bases. The CDR3 loop spans 17 amino acids. The CDR3 protein is CASSQESYSGNTRELFF. Here the CDR3 DNA reads TGTGCCAGCAGCCAAGAATCGTATAGCGGGAACACCCGGGAGCTGTTTTTT.